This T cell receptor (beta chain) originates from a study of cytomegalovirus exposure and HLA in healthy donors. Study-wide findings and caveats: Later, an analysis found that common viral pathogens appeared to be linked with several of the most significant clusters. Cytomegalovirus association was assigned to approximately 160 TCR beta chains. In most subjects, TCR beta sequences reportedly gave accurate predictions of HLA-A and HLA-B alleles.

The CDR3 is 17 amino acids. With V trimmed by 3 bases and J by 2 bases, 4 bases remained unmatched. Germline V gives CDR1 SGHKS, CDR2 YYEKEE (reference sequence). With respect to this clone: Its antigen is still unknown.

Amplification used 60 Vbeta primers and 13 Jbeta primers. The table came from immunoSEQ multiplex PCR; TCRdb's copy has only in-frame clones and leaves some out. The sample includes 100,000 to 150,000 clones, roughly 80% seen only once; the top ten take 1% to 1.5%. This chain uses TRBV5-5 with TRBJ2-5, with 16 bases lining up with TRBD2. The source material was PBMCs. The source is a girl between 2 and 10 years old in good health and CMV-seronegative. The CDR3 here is CASSSGLAGGQQETQYF. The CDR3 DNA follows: TGTGCCAGCAGCTCGGGACTAGCGGGGGGGCAGCAAGAGACCCAGTACTTC.